Below, one T cell receptor (beta chain) is given with its context. The antigen remains undetermined. This may be a read error, as it is one base from a much larger clone. The final CDR3 position lacks the conserved phenylalanine or tryptophan, pointing to a likely read error. Via MiXCR, TCRdb re-called the reads, giving one row per CDR3 protein. The table shows about 450,000 distinct CDR3 sequences, with about 33% occurring only once. This specimen comes from a study of T cell repertoires in cytomegalovirus infection. Study background: CMV infection and matching HLA type were both indicated by public TCR beta signatures. Findings and limits, study-wide: The cumulative frequency of public TCR beta families identified carriers of CMV plus the relevant HLA. HLA-C-restricted CMV-specific TCR beta clonotypes were dominant in the ex vivo response.

Germline CDR1 is LNHDA and CDR2 is SQIVND (reference sequence). Trimming stripped 3 bases from V and 5 bases from J, with 17 bases between. CDR3 length equals 16 residues. Sequencing was performed on PBMCs. V is TRBV19 and J is TRBJ2-1, with D unclear. The source is a human donor in good health (CMV status not recorded). Some clones in this sample may be carry-over from other donors' samples. The CDR3 DNA reads TGTGCCAGTAGTATTGGTCGGCCGTTATCGAACAATGAGCAGTTCTTA. Translating it yields CASSIGRPLSNNEQFL.